Below are 23 T cell receptor beta chains sequenced from a single sample in a study of Graves' ophthalmopathy and Graves' hyperthyroidism. Investigators amplified TCR beta CDR3 regions from RNA transcripts. Investigators did first-round RT-PCR with HTBI primers, then second-round multiplex PCR. TCRdb independently ran MiXCR on the multiplex PCR reads; one entry per CDR3 protein. The repertoire holds about 210,000 distinct CDR3 sequences, with about 32% as singletons. The sample comprised peripheral blood. These TCRs come from a man between 50 and 59 years old with Graves' ophthalmopathy.

This clonotype has at least ten counts. The chain carries TRBV14 and TRBJ1-1, with D possibly being TRBD1 (5 bases). The CDR3 extends over 17 amino acids. Trimming left V 1 base short and J 2 bases short, with 17 bases between. Germline V gene sequence: CDR1 SGHDN, CDR2 FVKESK. CDR3 sequence (DNA): TGTGCCAGCAGCCAAGTTCCGGGGACGGTGGGAAACACTGAAGCTTTCTTT. It encodes CASSQVPGTVGNTEAFF. The variable domain in full, completed from reference TRBV14 and TRBJ1-1, reads EAGVTQFPSHSVIEKGQTVTLRCDPISGHDNLYWYRRVMGKEIKFLLHFVKESKQDESGMPNNRFLAERTGGTYSTLKVQPAELEDSGVYFCASSQVPGTVGNTEAFFGQGTRLTVV.

The chain recombines TRBV6-1 with TRBJ1-2; 9 bases are shared with TRBD1. J gave up 4 bases and V 4 bases, and 4 bases lay outside the gene matches. The CDR3 is 14 residues long. Germline V lookup: CDR1 MNHNS, CDR2 SASEGT. CDR3 in amino acids: CASSVRQGGYGYTF. CDR3 nucleotide sequence: TGTGCCAGCAGTGTCCGACAGGGGGGCTATGGCTACACCTTC.

This clonotype has at least ten counts. Being one base from a much bigger clone, this may be a read error. V gene TRBV12-3 or TRBV12-4 combines with J gene TRBJ1-3; TRBD1 aligns across 8 bases. The length of the CDR3 is 15 residues. The CDR3 is CASSNRGISGNTIHF. The CDR3 bases are TGTGCCAGCAGCAACAGGGGGATCTCTGGAAACACCATACATTTT.

Many counts were recorded for this clonotype. V gene TRBV4-3 combines with J gene TRBJ2-5; the match to TRBD2 covers 9 bases. Germline lookup yields CDR1 LGHNA and CDR2 YSLEER. The CDR3 consists of 16 residues. After removal of 1 base from V and 5 bases from J, the junction contained 8 bases not matched to a gene. The CDR3, as DNA: TGCGCCAGCAGCCAAGTGGTAGCGGGAGCGGGGGAGACCCAGTACTTC. Translating gives CASSQVVAGAGETQYF.

A word on this clonotype: Relative to the germline gene, one junction end is altered; a read error may explain this. The V and J genes are TRBV27 and TRBJ2-7; maybe TRBD2 (6 bases). The CDR3 is 13 amino acids. Germline V lookup: CDR1 MNHEY, CDR2 SMNVEV (reference sequence). DNA for the CDR3: TGTGCCAGCAGTTTCGGGTCGACGGGGGAGCGGTACTTC. Protein product: CASSFGSTGERYF.

This clonotype was seen at least ten times. The rearrangement uses TRBV7-2 and TRBJ1-2; D is undetermined. The V and J ends lost 1 base and 10 bases respectively, with 16 bases between them. Germline CDR1 is SGHTA and CDR2 is FQGNSA. CDR3 length: 14 amino acids. The CDR3 DNA is TGTGCCAGCAGCTTAGGGGCAGGCTCTATGTTCTACACCTTC. It yields the protein CASSLGAGSMFYTF.

The sample holds many counts of this clonotype. The genes are TRBV5-1 and TRBJ1-1; TRBD1 matches at 7 bases. The CDR3 length is 17 residues. CDR1 is SGHRS and CDR2 is YFSETQ in the germline V gene. Losses at the gene ends were 4 bases for V and 0 bases for J; bases not matched to a gene: 12. The chain's CDR3 is CASSPGQGGYMNTEAFF. The CDR3 DNA follows: TGCGCCAGCAGCCCGGGGCAGGGGGGATATATGAACACTGAAGCTTTCTTT.

The chain couples TRBV19 to TRBJ1-5; the match to TRBD1 covers 7 bases. Germline V gene sequence: CDR1 LNHDA, CDR2 SQIVND (reference sequence). The CDR3 covers 16 residues. V lost 3 bases to trimming and J lost 0 bases; unmatched junction nucleotides: 5. In DNA form, the CDR3 reads TGTGCCAGTAGTATCTCAGGGGGTTATAGCAATCAGCCCCAGCATTTT. Protein product: CASSISGGYSNQPQHF.

This clonotype was seen at least ten times. The chain carries TRBV18 and TRBJ1-2; 8 bases match TRBD1. V lost 3 bases to trimming and J lost 8 bases; unmatched junction nucleotides: 5. The CDR3 is 13 residues long. CDR1 and CDR2 from the germline V gene are KGHSH and LQKENI. CDR3 DNA sequence: TGTGCCAGCTCACCTCCGGACAGGGCGGGCTACACCTTC. Translated: CASSPPDRAGYTF.

This clonotype occurred a few times. The chain employs TRBV6-1 and TRBJ2-7, with TRBD1 as a possible D gene (6 bases). CDR3 length: 14 residues. V was trimmed by 6 bases and J by 6 bases, leaving 18 bases between them. Germline V gives CDR1 MNHNS, CDR2 SASEGT. The CDR3 loop is CASSWGRPPGEQYF. Here the CDR3 DNA reads TGTGCCAGCAGCTGGGGGCGGCCCCCTGGCGAGCAGTACTTC.

This clonotype came up many times. The rearrangement joins TRBV6-1 to TRBJ1-5; D remains ambiguous. V lost 3 bases and J 5 bases, leaving 5 bases between the germline ends. The V gene's germline CDR1 is MNHNS and CDR2 SASEGT. This CDR3 contains 12 residues. The CDR3 sequence: CASSDSYQPQHF. DNA of the CDR3: TGTGCCAGCAGTGACAGCTATCAGCCCCAGCATTTT.

The rearrangement joins TRBV6-2 or TRBV6-3 to TRBJ2-5, with TRBD2 matching over 9 bases. The V segment lost 0 bases and the J segment 0 bases; nucleotides outside the gene matches: 5. Germline-derived CDR1 and CDR2 are MNHEY and SVGEGT. The CDR3 is 17 amino acids. CDR3 amino acids: CASSYSIRTSDQETQYF. Here the CDR3 DNA reads TGTGCCAGCAGTTACTCGATCAGGACTAGCGACCAAGAGACCCAGTACTTC.

This clonotype was seen many times. The V call is TRBV5-6, the J call TRBJ2-4, with 8 bases that match TRBD2. Germline-derived CDR1 and CDR2 are SGHDT and YYEEEE. V shed 0 bases and J 0 bases; nucleotides not matched to a gene: 2. The CDR3 runs 16 residues. The CDR3 here is CASSLDAGGAKNIQYF. DNA of the CDR3: TGTGCCAGCAGCTTGGATGCGGGAGGAGCCAAAAACATTCAGTACTTC.

The table lists this clonotype with many counts. CDR3 region: CASSLYPTSGRQQETQYF. The CDR3 DNA reads TGTGCCAGCAGCTTGTACCCCACTAGCGGGAGGCAACAAGAGACCCAGTACTTC. This chain uses TRBV7-2 with TRBJ2-5, with 12 bases lining up with TRBD2. V was clipped by 3 bases and J by 2 bases; unmatched bases: 10. The length of the CDR3 is 18 residues. Germline values: CDR1 SGHTA, CDR2 FQGNSA.

This clonotype was seen at least ten times. The chain uses TRBV9 and TRBJ1-1; D gene ambiguous. The CDR3 spans 14 residues. Germline V gives CDR1 SGDLS, CDR2 YYNGEE. V was shortened by 0 bases and J by 0 bases, with 6 bases between the two germline ends. The CDR3 nucleotides read TGTGCCAGCAGCGTAGCGACCGTGAACACTGAAGCTTTCTTT. Encoded protein: CASSVATVNTEAFF.

The chain links TRBV19 to TRBJ2-2; D call uncertain. V gave up 4 bases and J gave up 2 bases, with 8 bases separating them. This CDR3 spans 14 amino acids. The germline V gene has CDR1 LNHDA and CDR2 SQIVND (reference sequence). The CDR3 reads CASSSRSNTGELFF. CDR3 nucleotide sequence: TGTGCCAGTAGTAGCAGGAGTAACACCGGGGAGCTGTTTTTT.

This clonotype was observed at least ten times. For the CDR3, the DNA is TGTGCCAGCAGTCGGGACTTATACTACGAGCAGTACTTC. Protein sequence: CASSRDLYYEQYF. This rearrangement joins TRBV12-3 or TRBV12-4 to TRBJ2-7, with a tentative D call TRBD2 (6 bases). Trimming pared 5 bases from V and 3 bases from J, leaving 11 bases between. The CDR3 is 13 residues long.

This clonotype was observed at least ten times. V is TRBV6-5 and J is TRBJ2-5; 8 nucleotides align to TRBD1. J gave up 7 bases and V 7 bases, and 8 bases lay outside the gene matches. The CDR3 is 13 amino acids. Germline values: CDR1 MNHEY, CDR2 SVGAGI. CDR3 in amino acids: CASISGQVGTQYF. Here the CDR3 DNA reads TGTGCCAGCATATCGGGACAGGTGGGGACCCAGTACTTC.

This clonotype was detected many times. The V call is TRBV28, the J call TRBJ2-7; unclear D gene. The germline CDR1 and CDR2 sequences are MDHEN and SYDVKM. V was clipped by 3 bases and J by 0 bases, with 12 bases between them. The CDR3 spans 15 residues. The CDR3 DNA sequence: TGTGCCAGCAGTTTCGGTCAGAGCCTCTCCTACGAGCAGTACTTC. Its translation: CASSFGQSLSYEQYF.

This clonotype was found many times. The chain couples TRBV20-1 to TRBJ2-7, with TRBD2 matching 10 bases. This CDR3 is 15 amino acids long. V trimming: 1 base; J trimming: 4 bases; junction bases outside the gene matches: 7. CDR1 and CDR2 from the germline V gene are DFQATT and SNEGSKA (reference sequence). In nucleotides, the CDR3 is TGCAGTGCTAGAGGACAGGGACTAGCGCCGTACGAGCAGTACTTC. As protein: CSARGQGLAPYEQYF.

This clonotype showed up many times. The genes are TRBV28 and TRBJ2-2, with D unresolved. V was pared by 3 bases and J by 0 bases, with 8 bases between. The CDR3 loop spans 15 amino acids. Germline V CDR1 and CDR2: MDHEN, SYDVKM. The CDR3 here is CASSLNGPNTGELFF. Written as DNA, the CDR3 is TGTGCCAGCAGTTTGAACGGGCCGAACACCGGGGAGCTGTTTTTT. Full variable domain (rest looked up from reference TRBV28 and TRBJ2-2): DVKVTQSSRYLVKRTGEKVFLECVQDMDHENMFWYRQDPGLGLRLIYFSYDVKMKEKGDIPEGYSVSREKKERFSLILESASTNQTSMYLCASSLNGPNTGELFFGEGSRLTVL.

This clonotype came up many times. The chain carries TRBV9 and TRBJ2-7, with TRBD1 identical over 9 bases. V gave up 3 bases and J gave up 5 bases; unmatched junction bases: 6. In germline, CDR1 is SGDLS, CDR2 YYNGEE. The CDR3 has 14 amino acids. The CDR3 DNA is TGTGCCAGCAGCGGAACAGGGGGCAGGAACGAGCAGTACTTC. This gives the protein CASSGTGGRNEQYF.

This clonotype was counted ten times or more. Here the CDR3 reads CASRNDRGSGLTGELFF. The CDR3 DNA sequence: TGCGCCAGCAGGAACGACAGGGGATCGGGCCTCACCGGGGAGCTGTTTTTT. The gene calls are TRBV5-1 and TRBJ2-2; 8 nucleotides match TRBD1. CDR1 SGHRS and CDR2 YFSETQ come from the germline V gene. The CDR3 is 17 amino acids. The V and J ends lost 5 bases and 4 bases, in that order; junction bases with no gene match: 13.